These T cell receptor beta chains were read from a single sample in a study of PD-L1 blockade in urothelial cancer. Sequencing was performed with immunoSEQ multiplex PCR; in TCRdb, only in-frame clones are kept and a portion is missing. In the table there are fewer than 130,000 clones, approximately 85% of which are singletons. Sequencing was performed on PBMCs, taken around atezolizumab (anti-PD-L1) treatment. These TCRs come from a man between 45 and 60 years old with urothelial cancer. The CDR3 runs from the conserved cysteine through the conserved F or W. The order of the fields is D gene, V gene, J gene, clone size, CDR3 DNA, CDR3 protein. D genes are given only for firm matches. Clone size is stated in some rows and not others, as once, few, many or a class when expanded.

>TRBD2|TRBV10-3|TRBJ2-3|once
TGTGCCATCAGTGAGGGGACTACGACAGATACGCAGTATTTT
CAISEGTTTDTQYF
>NA|TRBV5-1|TRBJ1-2|NA
TGCGCCAGCAGCTTGAGCACCCGAAAAAACGGCTACACCTTC
CASSLSTRKNGYTF
>TRBD1|TRBV7-2|TRBJ1-6|NA
TGTGCCAGCAGCTCGAGACAGGGCCGTAATTCACCCCTCCACTTT
CASSSRQGRNSPLHF
>NA|TRBV6-1|TRBJ2-7|once
TGTGCCAGCACTAGGGGCCCCTTTGTTTACGAGCAGTACTTC
CASTRGPFVYEQYF
>NA|TRBV5-8|TRBJ2-2|NA
TGTGCCAGCAGGAGACAGCCGAACACCGGGGAGCTGTTTTTT
CASRRQPNTGELFF
>NA|TRBV7-9|TRBJ2-7|NA
TGTGCCAGCAGCTTAATGTCGTCCCACGAGCAGTACTTC
CASSLMSSHEQYF
>TRBD1|TRBV7-9|TRBJ1-1|NA
TGTGCCAGCAGCTTAGCGGACAGGGCGTACGGAGCTTTCTTT
CASSLADRAYGAFF
>NA|TRBV28|TRBJ1-1|NA
TGTGCCAGCAGCCTTTGGGCGACGGGACACCGGAACACTGAAGCTTTCTTT
CASSLWATGHRNTEAFF
>TRBD1|TRBV6-6|TRBJ2-7|few
TGTGCCAGCAGTTCCGACAGGGCCCTCTACGAGCAGTACTTC
CASSSDRALYEQYF
>TRBD2|TRBV27|TRBJ2-3|once
TGTGCCAGCAGTCTTCTAAGGTCACCTAGCGGGAGTATTGGTACGCAGTATTTT
CASSLLRSPSGSIGTQYF
>TRBD1|TRBV5-4|TRBJ2-5|NA
TGTGCCAGCAGCCCCCAGGGGGCACAAAGGACCCAGTACTTC
CASSPQGAQRTQYF
>NA|TRBV5-1|TRBJ2-2|NA
TGCGCCAGCAGCTCGGAGGGTCCCGGGGAGCTGTTTTTT
CASSSEGPGELFF
>NA|TRBV14|TRBJ1-3|NA
TGTGCCAGCAGCTTACAGGGCTTGGGGACTGGAAACACCATATATTTT
CASSLQGLGTGNTIYF
>TRBD2|TRBV13|TRBJ2-5|NA
TGTGCCAGCAGCTTAGGGACTAGCGGACAAGAGACCCAGTACTTC
CASSLGTSGQETQYF
>TRBD1|TRBV4-1|TRBJ1-2|NA
TGCGCCAGCAGCCAAGAATCGACAGGGGCGAGAGGCTACACCTTC
CASSQESTGARGYTF
>TRBD1|TRBV19|TRBJ1-2|NA
TGTGCCAGTAGTAGAGGCGCGGGTAACAGGGGTACCGGCTACACCTTC
CASSRGAGNRGTGYTF
>NA|TRBV11-2|TRBJ2-1|NA
TGTGCCAGCAGCCGCGCGCGACAGGTGCTTTACAATGAGCAGTTCTTC
CASSRARQVLYNEQFF